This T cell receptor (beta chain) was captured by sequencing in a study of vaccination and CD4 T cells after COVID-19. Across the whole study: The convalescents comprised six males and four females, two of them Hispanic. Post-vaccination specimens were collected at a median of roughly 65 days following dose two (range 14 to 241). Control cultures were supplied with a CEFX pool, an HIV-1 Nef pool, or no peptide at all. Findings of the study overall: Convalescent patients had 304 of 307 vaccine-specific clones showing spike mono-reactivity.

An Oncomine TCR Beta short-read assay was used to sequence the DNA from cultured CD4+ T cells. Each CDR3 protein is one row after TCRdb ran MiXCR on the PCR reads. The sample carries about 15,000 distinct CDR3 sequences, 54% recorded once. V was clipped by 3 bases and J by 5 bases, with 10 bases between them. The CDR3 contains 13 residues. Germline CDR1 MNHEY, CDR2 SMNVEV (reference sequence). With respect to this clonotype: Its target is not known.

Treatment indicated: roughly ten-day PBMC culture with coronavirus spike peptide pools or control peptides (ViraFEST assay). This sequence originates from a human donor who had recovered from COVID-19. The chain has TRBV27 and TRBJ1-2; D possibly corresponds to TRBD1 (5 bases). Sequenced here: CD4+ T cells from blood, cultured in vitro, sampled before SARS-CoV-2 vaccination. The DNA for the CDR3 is TGTGCCAGCAGTTTGTCGGGACTATATGGCTACACCTTC. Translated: CASSLSGLYGYTF.